This TCR beta chain was sequenced during a study of CD8 T cells in ankylosing spondylitis. Trimming cost V 7 bases and J 4 bases, with 20 bases left between them. The CDR3 is 16 residues long. Germline V gene lookup returns CDR1 LGHNT and CDR2 FRNRAP. This clonotype was observed a handful of times. Its antigen remains unknown. Whole-study findings and limits: The authors reported significant enrichment of disease-linked clones in matched ankylosing spondylitis synovial fluid.

TCRdb passed the 5' RACE reads through MiXCR, listing each CDR3 protein once. This table has a few hundred thousand distinct CDR3 sequences, over 9.5% appearing once. The rearrangement joins TRBV12-5 to TRBJ2-1; perhaps D is TRBD1 or TRBD2 (5 bases each). The sample was blood, either unsorted or a sorted T cell fraction (not recorded which). This receptor was identified in a male donor with ankylosing spondylitis or in good health (not recorded which). CDR3 bases: TGTGCTAGTGCCTCCTCGCAGGGACGGGGATACAATGAGCAGTTCTTC. Translating it yields CASASSQGRGYNEQFF.